Listed below are T cell receptor beta chains from one sample, sequenced in a study of blood T cell repertoires in COVID-19. Profiled with immunoSEQ multiplex PCR; TCRdb holds only in-frame clones, not every one. The table records about 170,000 clones, about 87% of them present only once. Sequenced material: peripheral blood. These receptors all come from a man in his fifties or sixties with acute or convalescent COVID-19. Both conserved end residues are part of each CDR3. Fields, in order: D gene, V gene, clone size, J gene, CDR3 DNA, CDR3 protein. D genes are given only for firm matches. For some rows the clone size is stated as once, few or many, or as a class when expanded; others skip it.

d_call: TRBD1
v_call: TRBV19
clone_size: -
j_call: TRBJ2-1
cdr3_nt: TGTGCCAGTAGTATACCCCAGGGGGTGAGCAATGAGCAGTTCTTC
cdr3_aa: CASSIPQGVSNEQFF

d_call: -
v_call: TRBV10-2
clone_size: -
j_call: TRBJ2-7
cdr3_nt: TGCGCCAGCAGTGATTGGGGGGGGCCCTCCTACGAGCAGTACTTC
cdr3_aa: CASSDWGGPSYEQYF

d_call: -
v_call: TRBV21-1
clone_size: -
j_call: TRBJ2-3
cdr3_nt: TGTGCCAGCAGCAAAGCCCTACAGGGGGCTGACACAGATACGCAGTATTTT
cdr3_aa: CASSKALQGADTDTQYF

d_call: -
v_call: TRBV2
clone_size: few
j_call: TRBJ2-2
cdr3_nt: TGTGCCAGACCGCAGGGCGACCTAACCGGGGAGCTGTTTTTT
cdr3_aa: CARPQGDLTGELFF

d_call: -
v_call: TRBV11-2
clone_size: -
j_call: TRBJ2-3
cdr3_nt: TGTGCCAGCAGCTTAAGGCGGATGGGCACAGATACGCAGTATTTT
cdr3_aa: CASSLRRMGTDTQYF

d_call: TRBD1
v_call: TRBV29-1
clone_size: -
j_call: TRBJ1-1
cdr3_nt: TGCAGCGCTAGACAGGGTCCGAACACTGAAGCTTTCTTT
cdr3_aa: CSARQGPNTEAFF

d_call: TRBD2
v_call: TRBV9
clone_size: -
j_call: TRBJ2-1
cdr3_nt: TGTGCCAGCAGCGGACTAGCGGGGATTCACAATGAGCAGTTCTTC
cdr3_aa: CASSGLAGIHNEQFF

d_call: -
v_call: TRBV11-2
clone_size: few
j_call: TRBJ1-1
cdr3_nt: TGTGCCAGCAGCTTAGGCAGGTACACTGAAGCTTTCTTT
cdr3_aa: CASSLGRYTEAFF

d_call: TRBD1
v_call: TRBV29-1
clone_size: -
j_call: TRBJ1-1
cdr3_nt: TGCAGCGCCCGACAGGGGGCCCTCACTGAAGCTTTCTTT
cdr3_aa: CSARQGALTEAFF

d_call: -
v_call: TRBV19
clone_size: -
j_call: TRBJ1-3
cdr3_nt: TGTGCCAGTAGTATCAGGGGCTCCGGAAACACCATATATTTT
cdr3_aa: CASSIRGSGNTIYF

d_call: -
v_call: TRBV7-9
clone_size: -
j_call: TRBJ2-2
cdr3_nt: TGTGCCAGCAGCTTACAGGCCAACACCGGGGAGCTGTTTTTT
cdr3_aa: CASSLQANTGELFF

d_call: TRBD2
v_call: TRBV15
clone_size: -
j_call: TRBJ2-7
cdr3_nt: TGTGCCACCAGCAGAGAAGGAGGCGGGAGTAGGTACGAGCAGTACTTC
cdr3_aa: CATSREGGGSRYEQYF

d_call: TRBD1
v_call: TRBV11-3
clone_size: -
j_call: TRBJ2-7
cdr3_nt: TGTGCCAGCAGCCCAGAGAGGGACAGGGCCTACGAGCAGTACTTC
cdr3_aa: CASSPERDRAYEQYF

d_call: -
v_call: TRBV19
clone_size: -
j_call: TRBJ2-1
cdr3_nt: TGTGCCAGTAGTGTGGCGGCGGTAAACAATGAGCAGTTCTTC
cdr3_aa: CASSVAAVNNEQFF

d_call: -
v_call: TRBV6-5
clone_size: -
j_call: TRBJ1-5
cdr3_nt: TGTGCCAGCAGAGCGGGCCTCAATCAGCCCCAGCATTTT
cdr3_aa: CASRAGLNQPQHF